The sample holds a few counts of the clone carrying this TCR beta chain. Its antigen is not known. The data stem from a study of CD8 T cells in ankylosing spondylitis. Study observations and caveats: Some of the motif variants had earlier been found in reactive arthritis patients' fluid and blood. The clones that were linked to disease were reported to be significantly enriched in matched synovial fluid samples from ankylosing spondylitis patients. Those disease-linked clones were CD8+; they were also relatively rare in peripheral blood. It appeared that ankylosing spondylitis blood was characterized by a TCR beta motif of several highly homologous variants.

CDR3 length: 13 amino acids. Germline lookup yields CDR1 LGHDT and CDR2 YNNKEL (reference sequence). V dropped 3 bases and J dropped 4 bases, with 10 bases sitting between them. Quantitative molecular-barcoded 5'-RACE generated the TCR beta libraries. TCRdb analysed the 5' RACE reads with MiXCR anew, one entry per CDR3 protein. Among roughly 440,000 distinct CDR3 sequences listed, about a sixth were seen once. The clonotype was recovered from a male donor with ankylosing spondylitis. The sequencing sample was made of blood, either unsorted or a sorted T cell fraction (not recorded which). V gene TRBV3-1 combines with J gene TRBJ2-7; D gene uncertain. CDR3 amino acids: CASSQSIRYEQYF. Here the CDR3 DNA reads TGTGCCAGCAGCCAGTCCATCCGATACGAGCAGTACTTC.